This T cell receptor (beta chain) was recovered during a study of T-cell memory formation after mild COVID-19. The CDR3 spans 14 residues. TCRdb re-derived calls from the 5' RACE reads in MiXCR, one entry per CDR3 protein. The table has about 350,000 distinct CDR3 sequences, about an eighth seen once. This receptor was taken from a man aged 18 to 30 who had mild COVID-19 (a few samples of this study predate the infection). Cell type and time point are not known. The rearrangement joins TRBV21-1 to TRBJ2-5; the D segment call TRBD1 is taken from the table without a DNA check. TRBV21-1 corresponds to a pseudogene. Material: PBMCs or a T cell subset sorted from them (not recorded which). This chain's CDR3 is CASRGGCSQETQYF. CDR3 DNA: TGTGCCAGCAGAGGGGGGTGCAGCCAAGAGACCCAGTACTTC.